This TCR beta chain appears in the sequencing data of a study of vaccination effects on CD4 cells after COVID-19. Study outcomes and limitations: The study found marked clonal contraction of infection- and vaccine-induced clones late after vaccination.

V lost 4 bases to trimming and J lost 5 bases; unmatched junction nucleotides: 8. The length of the CDR3 is 15 residues. Germline V gives CDR1 LGHDT, CDR2 YNNKEL (reference sequence). The repertoire was sequenced with immunoSEQ multiplex PCR; TCRdb's copy has only in-frame clones and lacks some. The table has tens of thousands of clones, approximately 70% seen once. Expansion with viral peptide pools was applied to antigen-specific CD4+ T cells by the ViraFEST assay prior to sequencing. Culture proceeded for 9 to 11 days, and CD4+ T cells were then isolated. According to the study, vaccine recipients showed no prior SARS-CoV-2 infection and negative nucleocapsid antibodies. Worth noting for this clone: No antigen is known for it.

The V call is TRBV3-1 (or the pseudogene TRBV3-2), the J call TRBJ1-1, with 9 bases matching TRBD1. This specimen was CD4+ T cells from PBMCs cultured with HCoV-OC43 spike peptides, taken before COVID-19 vaccination. Subset here: HCoV-OC43 spike overlapping peptide pool stimulation. The TCR sequence derives from a human donor who received a COVID-19 vaccine. This chain's CDR3 is CASSLYMTGGTEAFF. CDR3 coding DNA: TGTGCCAGCAGCCTGTATATGACAGGGGGGACTGAAGCTTTCTTT.